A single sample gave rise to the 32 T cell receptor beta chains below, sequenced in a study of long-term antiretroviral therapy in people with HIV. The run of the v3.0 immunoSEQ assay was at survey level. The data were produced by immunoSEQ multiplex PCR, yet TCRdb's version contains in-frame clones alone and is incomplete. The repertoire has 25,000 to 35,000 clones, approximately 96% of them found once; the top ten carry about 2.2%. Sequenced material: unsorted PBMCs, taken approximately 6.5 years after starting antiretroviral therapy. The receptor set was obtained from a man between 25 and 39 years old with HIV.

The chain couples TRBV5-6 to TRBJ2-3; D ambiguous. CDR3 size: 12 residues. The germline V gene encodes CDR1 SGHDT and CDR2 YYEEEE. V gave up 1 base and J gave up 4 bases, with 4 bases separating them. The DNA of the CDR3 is TGTGCCAGCAGCTTGTGGGCAGATACGCAGTATTTT. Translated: CASSLWADTQYF.

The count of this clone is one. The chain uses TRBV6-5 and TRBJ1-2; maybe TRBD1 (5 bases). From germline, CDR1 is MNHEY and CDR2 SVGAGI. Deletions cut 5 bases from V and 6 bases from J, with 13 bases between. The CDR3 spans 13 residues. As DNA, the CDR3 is TGTGCCAGCAGTCGGGGCTGGGCGGATGGCTACACCTTC. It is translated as CASSRGWADGYTF.

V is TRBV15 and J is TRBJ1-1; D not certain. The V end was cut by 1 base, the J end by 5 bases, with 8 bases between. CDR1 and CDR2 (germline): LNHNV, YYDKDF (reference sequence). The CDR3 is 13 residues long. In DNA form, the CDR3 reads TGTGCCACCAGCAGAGGGATTGGGACTGAAGCTTTCTTT. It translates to CATSRGIGTEAFF.

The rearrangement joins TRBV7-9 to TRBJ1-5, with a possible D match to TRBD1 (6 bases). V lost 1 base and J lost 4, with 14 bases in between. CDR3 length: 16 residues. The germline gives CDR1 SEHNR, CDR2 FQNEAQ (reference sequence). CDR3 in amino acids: CASSLVSGGPNQPQHF. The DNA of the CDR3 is TGTGCCAGCAGCTTAGTTAGCGGGGGGCCGAATCAGCCCCAGCATTTT.

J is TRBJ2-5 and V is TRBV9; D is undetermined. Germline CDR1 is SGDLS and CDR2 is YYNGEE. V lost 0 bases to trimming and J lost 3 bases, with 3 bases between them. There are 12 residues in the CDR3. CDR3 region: CASSVGEETQYF. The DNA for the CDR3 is TGTGCCAGCAGCGTAGGGGAAGAGACCCAGTACTTC.

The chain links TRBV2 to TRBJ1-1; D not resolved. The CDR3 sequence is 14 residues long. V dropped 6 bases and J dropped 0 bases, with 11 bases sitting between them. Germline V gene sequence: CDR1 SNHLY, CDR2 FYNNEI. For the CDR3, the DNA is TGTGCCAGCAGAGAGGCGAGCATGAACACTGAAGCTTTCTTT. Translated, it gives CASREASMNTEAFF.

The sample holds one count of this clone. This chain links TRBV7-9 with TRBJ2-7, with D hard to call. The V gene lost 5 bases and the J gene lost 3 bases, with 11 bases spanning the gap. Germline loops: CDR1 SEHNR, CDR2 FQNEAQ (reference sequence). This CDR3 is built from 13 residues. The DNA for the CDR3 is TGTGCCAGCAGCCACGACAAATACTACGAGCAGTACTTC. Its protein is CASSHDKYYEQYF.

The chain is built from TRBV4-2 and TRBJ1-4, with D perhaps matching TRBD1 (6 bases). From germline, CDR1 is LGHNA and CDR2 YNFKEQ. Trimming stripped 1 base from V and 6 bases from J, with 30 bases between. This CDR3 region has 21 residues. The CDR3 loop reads CASSQVVNLRRGAIPDEKLFF. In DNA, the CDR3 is TGTGCCAGCAGCCAAGTTGTTAACCTTAGGCGGGGGGCGATCCCTGATGAAAAACTGTTTTTT.

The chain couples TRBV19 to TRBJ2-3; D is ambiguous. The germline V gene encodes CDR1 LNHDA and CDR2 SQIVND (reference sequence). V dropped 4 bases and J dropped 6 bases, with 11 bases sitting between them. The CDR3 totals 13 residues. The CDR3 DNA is TGTGCCAGTAGTAGCTCCGACGGGGATACGCAGTATTTT. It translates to CASSSSDGDTQYF. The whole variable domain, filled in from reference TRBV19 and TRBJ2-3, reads DGGITQSPKYLFRKEGQNVTLSCEQNLNHDAMYWYRQDPGQGLRLIYYSQIVNDFQKGDIAEGYSVSREKKESFPLTVTSAQKNPTAFYLCASSSSDGDTQYFGPGTRLTVL.

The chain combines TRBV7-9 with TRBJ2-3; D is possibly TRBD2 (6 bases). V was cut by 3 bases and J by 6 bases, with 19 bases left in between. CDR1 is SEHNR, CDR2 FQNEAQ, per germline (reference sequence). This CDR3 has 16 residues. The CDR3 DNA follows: TGTGCCAGCAGCTTCTCTTCTGGGACTCCGTATGATACGCAGTATTTT. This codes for CASSFSSGTPYDTQYF.

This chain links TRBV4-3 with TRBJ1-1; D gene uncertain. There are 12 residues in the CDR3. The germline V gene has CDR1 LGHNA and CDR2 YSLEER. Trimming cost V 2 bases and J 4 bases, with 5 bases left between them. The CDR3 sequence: CASSQTGTEAFF. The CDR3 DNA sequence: TGCGCCAGCAGCCAAACGGGCACTGAAGCTTTCTTT.

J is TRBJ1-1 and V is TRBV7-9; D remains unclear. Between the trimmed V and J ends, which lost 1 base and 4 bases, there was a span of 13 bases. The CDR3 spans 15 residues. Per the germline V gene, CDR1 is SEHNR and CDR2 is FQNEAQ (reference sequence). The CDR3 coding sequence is TGTGCCAGCAGCTTAGGGGCGGACGTCGGCACTGAAGCTTTCTTT. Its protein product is CASSLGADVGTEAFF.

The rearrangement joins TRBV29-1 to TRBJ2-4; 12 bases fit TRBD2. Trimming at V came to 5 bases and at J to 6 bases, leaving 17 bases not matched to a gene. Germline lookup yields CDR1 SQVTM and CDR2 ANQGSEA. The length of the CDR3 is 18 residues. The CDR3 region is CSVLPASGRGVRLNIQYF. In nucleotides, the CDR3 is TGCAGCGTTTTACCGGCTAGCGGGAGGGGTGTTCGGTTAAACATTCAGTACTTC. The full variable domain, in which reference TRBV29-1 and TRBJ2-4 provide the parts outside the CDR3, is SAVISQKPSRDICQRGTSLTIQCQVDSQVTMMFWYRQQPGQSLTLIATANQGSEATYESGFVIDKFPISRPNLTFSTLTVSNMSPEDSSIYLCSVLPASGRGVRLNIQYFGAGTRLSVL.

DNA for the CDR3: TGTGCCAGCAGCTTAGGGGGAGGGACGGATACGCAGTATTTT. Its translation is CASSLGGGTDTQYF. The V call is TRBV13, the J call TRBJ2-3; 7 bases fit TRBD2. This CDR3 region has 14 residues. V lost 0 bases and J lost 6; bases outside the gene matches: 3. The germline CDR1 and CDR2 sequences are PRHDT and FYEKMQ (reference sequence).

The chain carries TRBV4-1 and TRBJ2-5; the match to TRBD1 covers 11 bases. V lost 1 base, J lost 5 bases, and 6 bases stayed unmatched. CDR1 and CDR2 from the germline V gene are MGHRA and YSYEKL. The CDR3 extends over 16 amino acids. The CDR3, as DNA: TGCGCCAGCAGCCAAGTAAGGACAGGGGGCGCGGAGACCCAGTACTTC. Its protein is CASSQVRTGGAETQYF.

The CDR3 is CASSLGLIAGSGELFF. As DNA, the CDR3 is TGTGCCAGCAGTCTGGGGCTCATAGCGGGATCCGGGGAGCTGTTTTTT. This chain connects TRBV28 to TRBJ2-2; 8 positions agree with TRBD2. Germline lookup yields CDR1 MDHEN and CDR2 SYDVKM. CDR3 length: 16 amino acids. The ends lost 5 bases at V and 6 bases at J; junction bases unmatched: 11.

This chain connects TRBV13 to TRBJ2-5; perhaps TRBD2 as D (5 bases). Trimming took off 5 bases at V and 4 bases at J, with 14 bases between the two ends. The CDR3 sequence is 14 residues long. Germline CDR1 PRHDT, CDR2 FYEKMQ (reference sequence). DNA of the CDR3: TGTGCCAGCAGCCCCCGGGGTAGCGCAGAGACCCAGTACTTC. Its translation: CASSPRGSAETQYF.

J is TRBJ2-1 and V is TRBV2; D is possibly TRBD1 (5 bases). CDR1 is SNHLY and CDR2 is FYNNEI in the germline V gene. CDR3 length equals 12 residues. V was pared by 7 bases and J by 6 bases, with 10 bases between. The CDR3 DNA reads TGTGCCAGCAAGGTGCAGGGCAATGAGCAGTTCTTC. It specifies CASKVQGNEQFF. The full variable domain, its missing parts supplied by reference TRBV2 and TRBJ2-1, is EPEVTQTPSHQVTQMGQEVILRCVPISNHLYFYWYRQILGQKVEFLVSFYNNEISEKSEIFDDQFSVERPDGSNFTLKIRSTKLEDSAMYFCASKVQGNEQFFGPGTRLTVL.

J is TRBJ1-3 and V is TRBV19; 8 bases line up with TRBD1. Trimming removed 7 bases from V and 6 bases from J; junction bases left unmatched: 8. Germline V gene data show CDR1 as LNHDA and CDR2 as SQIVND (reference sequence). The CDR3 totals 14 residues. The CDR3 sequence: CASNSPGGENTIYF. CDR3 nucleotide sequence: TGTGCCAGTAATTCCCCAGGGGGCGAAAACACCATATATTTT. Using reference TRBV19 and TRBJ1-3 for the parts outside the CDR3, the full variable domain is DGGITQSPKYLFRKEGQNVTLSCEQNLNHDAMYWYRQDPGQGLRLIYYSQIVNDFQKGDIAEGYSVSREKKESFPLTVTSAQKNPTAFYLCASNSPGGENTIYFGEGSWLTVV.

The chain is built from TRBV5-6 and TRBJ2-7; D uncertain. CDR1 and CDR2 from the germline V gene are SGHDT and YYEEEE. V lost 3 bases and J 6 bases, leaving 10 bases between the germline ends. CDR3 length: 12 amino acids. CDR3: CASSSANGEQYF. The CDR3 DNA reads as TGTGCCAGCAGCTCCGCAAACGGCGAGCAGTACTTC.

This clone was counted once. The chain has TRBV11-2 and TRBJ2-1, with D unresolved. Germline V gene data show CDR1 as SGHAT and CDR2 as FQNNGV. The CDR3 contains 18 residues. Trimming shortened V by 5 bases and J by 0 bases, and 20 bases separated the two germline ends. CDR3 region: CASSPRPDFLSSYNEQFF. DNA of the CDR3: TGTGCCAGCAGCCCCAGGCCTGACTTTCTGAGCTCCTACAATGAGCAGTTCTTC.

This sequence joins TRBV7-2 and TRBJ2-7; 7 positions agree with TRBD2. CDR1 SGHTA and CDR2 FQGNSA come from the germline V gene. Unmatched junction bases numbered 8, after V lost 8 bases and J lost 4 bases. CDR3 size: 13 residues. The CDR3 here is CASAASGIYEQYF. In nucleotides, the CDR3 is TGTGCCAGCGCCGCGAGCGGGATTTACGAGCAGTACTTC. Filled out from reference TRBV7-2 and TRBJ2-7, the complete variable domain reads GAGVSQSPSNKVTEKGKDVELRCDPISGHTALYWYRQSLGQGLEFLIYFQGNSAPDKSGLPSDRFSAERTGGSVSTLTIQRTQQEDSAVYLCASAASGIYEQYFGPGTRLTVT.

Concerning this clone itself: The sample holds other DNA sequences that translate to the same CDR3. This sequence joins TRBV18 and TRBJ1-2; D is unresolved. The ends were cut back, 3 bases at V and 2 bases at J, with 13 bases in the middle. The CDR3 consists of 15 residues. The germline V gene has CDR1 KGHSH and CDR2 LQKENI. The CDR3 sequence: CASSPPAGTNYGYTF. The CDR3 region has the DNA TGTGCCAGCTCACCCCCGGCGGGTACGAACTATGGCTACACCTTC.

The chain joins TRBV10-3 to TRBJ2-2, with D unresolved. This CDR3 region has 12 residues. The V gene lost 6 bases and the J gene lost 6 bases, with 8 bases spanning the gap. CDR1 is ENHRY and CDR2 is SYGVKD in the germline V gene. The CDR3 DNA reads TGTGCCATCAGGGCCTCTTCCGGGGAGCTGTTTTTT. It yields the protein CAIRASSGELFF.

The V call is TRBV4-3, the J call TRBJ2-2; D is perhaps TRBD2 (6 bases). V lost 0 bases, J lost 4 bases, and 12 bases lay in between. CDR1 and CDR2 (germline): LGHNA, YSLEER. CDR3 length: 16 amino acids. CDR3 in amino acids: CASSQDPGGVTGELFF. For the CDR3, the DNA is TGCGCCAGCAGCCAAGATCCCGGGGGAGTCACCGGGGAGCTGTTTTTT.

CDR3 sequence (DNA): TGTGCCACCAGCGGGACAGGATGGGACCAGCCCCAGCATTTT. Protein sequence: CATSGTGWDQPQHF. J is TRBJ1-5 and V is TRBV15; TRBD1 matches 8 bases. With V trimmed by 5 bases and J by 7 bases, 7 bases remained unmatched. The germline CDR1 and CDR2 sequences are LNHNV and YYDKDF (reference sequence). The CDR3 has 14 amino acids.

The CDR3 DNA reads TGTGCCAGCAGCTTCCAGGGGAACCAGCCCCAGCATTTT. It translates to CASSFQGNQPQHF. The genes are TRBV11-2 and TRBJ1-5, with D possibly matching TRBD1 (6 bases). The CDR3 consists of 13 residues. V was trimmed by 3 bases and J by 7 bases, leaving 10 bases between them. Germline V gene sequence: CDR1 SGHAT, CDR2 FQNNGV.

CDR3 sequence reads: CANAARVFYGYTF. The CDR3 DNA reads TGTGCCAACGCCGCAAGAGTATTCTATGGCTACACCTTC. The chain recombines TRBV21-1 with TRBJ1-2. TRBV21-1 is termed a pseudogene. CDR3 length: 13 residues.

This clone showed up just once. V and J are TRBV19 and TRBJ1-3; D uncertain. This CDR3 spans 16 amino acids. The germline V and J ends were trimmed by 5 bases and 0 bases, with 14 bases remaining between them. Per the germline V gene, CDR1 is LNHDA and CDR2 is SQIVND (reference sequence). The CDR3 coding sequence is TGTGCCAGTAGTCGGGAAAGGTTAAGCTCTGGAAACACCATATATTTT. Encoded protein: CASSRERLSSGNTIYF.

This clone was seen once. The CDR3 bases are TGTGCCATCAGTGACGTGAGACTCACAGATACGCAGTATTTT. Translated: CAISDVRLTDTQYF. The chain links TRBV10-3 to TRBJ2-3; D is uncertain. Germline V CDR1 and CDR2: ENHRY, SYGVKD. The CDR3 extends over 14 amino acids. Deletions cut 3 bases from V and 2 bases from J, with 9 bases between.

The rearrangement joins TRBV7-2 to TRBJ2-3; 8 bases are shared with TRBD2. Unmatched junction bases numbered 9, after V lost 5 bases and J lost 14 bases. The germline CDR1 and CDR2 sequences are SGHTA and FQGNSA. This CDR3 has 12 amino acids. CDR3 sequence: CASSVERELGYF. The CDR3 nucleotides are TGTGCCAGCAGCGTCGAGCGGGAGTTGGGGTATTTT.

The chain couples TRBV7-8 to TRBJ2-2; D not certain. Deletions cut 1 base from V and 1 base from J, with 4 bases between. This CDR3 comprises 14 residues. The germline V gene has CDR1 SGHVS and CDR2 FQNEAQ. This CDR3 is CASSLGRNTGELFF. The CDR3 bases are TGTGCCAGCAGCTTAGGCCGGAACACCGGGGAGCTGTTTTTT.